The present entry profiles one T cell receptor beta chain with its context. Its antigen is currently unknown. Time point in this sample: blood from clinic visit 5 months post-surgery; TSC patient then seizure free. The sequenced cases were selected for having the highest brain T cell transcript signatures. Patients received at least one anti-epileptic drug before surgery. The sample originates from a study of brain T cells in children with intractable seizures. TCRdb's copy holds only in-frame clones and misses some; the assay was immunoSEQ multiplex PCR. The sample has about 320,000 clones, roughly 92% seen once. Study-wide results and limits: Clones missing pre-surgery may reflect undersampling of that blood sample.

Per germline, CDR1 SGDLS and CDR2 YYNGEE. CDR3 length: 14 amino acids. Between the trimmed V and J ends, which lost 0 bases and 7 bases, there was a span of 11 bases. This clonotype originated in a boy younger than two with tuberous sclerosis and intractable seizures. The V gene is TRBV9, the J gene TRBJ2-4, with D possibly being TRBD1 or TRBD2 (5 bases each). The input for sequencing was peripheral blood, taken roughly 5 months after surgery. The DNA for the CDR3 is TGTGCCAGCAGCGTAGCCGGGGCAGGCAACATTCAGTACTTC. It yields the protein CASSVAGAGNIQYF.